The 23 T cell receptor beta chains listed next were all sequenced from one sample in a study of cytomegalovirus exposure and HLA in healthy donors. Primers for the PCR totalled 60 Vbeta and 13 Jbeta. Assay used: immunoSEQ multiplex PCR; TCRdb lists only in-frame clones, some missing. The sample includes 150,000 to 200,000 clones, 60% to 80% of them seen just once. The sequenced sample consisted of PBMCs. The receptors were gathered from a man aged 55 to 70 in good health and CMV-seronegative.

The sample holds a few counts of this clone. The chain carries TRBV2 and TRBJ2-6, with D unresolved. The CDR3 is made up of 15 amino acids. V lost 7 bases and J 0 bases, leaving 10 bases between the germline ends. Germline CDR1 SNHLY, CDR2 FYNNEI. The CDR3 region has the DNA TGTGCCAGCAAACTTTTAAGCTCTGGGGCCAACGTCCTGACTTTC. It yields the protein CASKLLSSGANVLTF.

The chain links TRBV7-3 to TRBJ1-1; D uncertain. In germline, CDR1 is SGHTA, CDR2 FQGTGA. V was pared by 2 bases and J by 0 bases, with 7 bases between. This CDR3 contains 14 residues. DNA for the CDR3: TGTGCCAGCAGCTTAGGCGGGATGAACACTGAAGCTTTCTTT. Protein sequence: CASSLGGMNTEAFF.

The J gene is TRBJ2-7, the V gene TRBV5-6; the D gene is possibly TRBD1 (6 bases). The CDR3 totals 14 residues. The germline V gene encodes CDR1 SGHDT and CDR2 YYEEEE. Trimming shortened V by 0 bases and J by 4 bases, and 11 bases separated the two germline ends. The CDR3 DNA is TGTGCCAGCAGCTTGGCCTCCAGGGGTTACGAGCAGTACTTC. Protein: CASSLASRGYEQYF.

The genes are TRBV7-6 and TRBJ1-6; TRBD1 matches at 7 bases. Germline V lookup: CDR1 SGHVS, CDR2 FNYEAQ. The trim removed 5 bases at V and 6 bases at J, leaving 4 bases unmatched. This CDR3 has 14 residues. For the CDR3, the DNA is TGTGCCAGCAGCAAAGGGACAGCTAATTCACCCCTCCACTTT. Translating it yields CASSKGTANSPLHF.

J is TRBJ2-5 and V is TRBV6-6; 8 bases are shared with TRBD1. CDR3 size: 14 residues. Germline CDR1 is MNHNY and CDR2 is SVGAGI (reference sequence). V lost 2 bases and J lost 5; bases outside the gene matches: 4. The CDR3 loop reads CASSYAGGGETQYF. The CDR3 nucleotides are TGTGCCAGCAGTTACGCAGGGGGCGGGGAGACCCAGTACTTC.

This clone occurred a few times. The rearrangement uses TRBV25-1 and TRBJ2-7, with D possibly TRBD1 on 5 matching bases. Germline V lookup: CDR1 MGHDK, CDR2 SYGVNS. V lost 3 bases and J 5 bases, leaving 17 bases between the germline ends. The CDR3 is 15 residues long. CDR3 nucleotides: TGTGCCAGCAGTGATCTCCAGGGTCTAATGAACGAGCAGTACTTC. This translates into CASSDLQGLMNEQYF.

The V and J genes are TRBV2 and TRBJ2-3; 7 positions agree with TRBD2. The V and J ends lost 4 bases and 1 base, in that order; junction bases with no gene match: 2. This CDR3 comprises 14 residues. CDR1 SNHLY and CDR2 FYNNEI come from the germline V gene. The DNA of the CDR3 is TGTGCCAGCAGTGGGACTAGAGGCACAGATACGCAGTATTTT. Its translation is CASSGTRGTDTQYF. Full variable domain (remainder filled in from reference TRBV2 and TRBJ2-3): EPEVTQTPSHQVTQMGQEVILRCVPISNHLYFYWYRQILGQKVEFLVSFYNNEISEKSEIFDDQFSVERPDGSNFTLKIRSTKLEDSAMYFCASSGTRGTDTQYFGPGTRLTVL.

The chain combines TRBV6-6 with TRBJ1-4, with D unresolved. The germline V gene has CDR1 MNHNY and CDR2 SVGAGI (reference sequence). The CDR3 runs 14 residues. Between the trimmed V and J ends, which lost 7 bases and 10 bases, there was a span of 19 bases. The CDR3 nucleotides are TGTGCCAGCAAATTGGGCCATAAAGAAGGAAAACTGTTTTTT. Translating it yields CASKLGHKEGKLFF.

The chain uses TRBV28 and TRBJ1-5; D possibly corresponds to TRBD1 (6 bases). Germline V gene lookup returns CDR1 MDHEN and CDR2 SYDVKM. CDR3 length: 16 residues. Trimming took off 7 bases at V and 3 bases at J, with 19 bases between the two ends. Here the CDR3 reads CASKGTLTGVNQPQHF. The CDR3 nucleotides read TGTGCCAGCAAGGGTACTCTGACAGGAGTCAATCAGCCCCAGCATTTT. The whole variable domain, remainder taken from reference TRBV28 and TRBJ1-5, is DVKVTQSSRYLVKRTGEKVFLECVQDMDHENMFWYRQDPGLGLRLIYFSYDVKMKEKGDIPEGYSVSREKKERFSLILESASTNQTSMYLCASKGTLTGVNQPQHFGDGTRLSIL.

This chain uses TRBV28 with TRBJ1-5; D is ambiguous. The CDR3 has 18 amino acids. The ends were cut back, 0 bases at V and 6 bases at J, with 21 bases in the middle. Germline V gene lookup returns CDR1 MDHEN and CDR2 SYDVKM. CDR3 DNA sequence: TGTGCCAGCAGTTTATGGGAGCTGGGGAGGACTGGGGTTCAGCCCCAGCATTTT. Translated, it gives CASSLWELGRTGVQPQHF.

This sequence joins TRBV5-6 and TRBJ1-5, with 7 bases lining up with TRBD1. CDR3 length: 15 amino acids. V lost 4 bases, J lost 6 bases, and 10 bases stayed unmatched. Looked up from germline, CDR1 is SGHDT and CDR2 is YYEEEE. The CDR3 region is CASSPRDRDGQPQHF. The CDR3 DNA follows: TGTGCCAGCAGCCCCCGAGACAGGGACGGTCAGCCCCAGCATTTT.

Only a few counts were recorded for this clone. The sample holds other DNA sequences that translate to the same CDR3. This chain links TRBV19 with TRBJ2-7, with TRBD1 identical over 7 bases. J was trimmed by 3 bases and V by 4 bases; bases with no gene match: 3. There are 13 residues in the CDR3. Germline-derived CDR1 and CDR2 are LNHDA and SQIVND (reference sequence). The CDR3 loop is CASSRDSYYEQYF. The CDR3 nucleotides are TGTGCCAGTAGTAGGGACAGCTACTACGAGCAGTACTTC.

This chain links TRBV10-3 with TRBJ2-3, with TRBD2 matching over 10 bases. This CDR3 contains 17 residues. The V segment lost 4 bases and the J segment 1 base; nucleotides outside the gene matches: 8. Per the germline V gene, CDR1 is ENHRY and CDR2 is SYGVKD. CDR3 in DNA: TGTGCCATCAGTGGGGCTTCCGGGACTAGCGGCACAGATACGCAGTATTTT. This sequence encodes CAISGASGTSGTDTQYF.

As concerns this clone: Other DNA sequences from this sample encode an identical CDR3 as well. The chain recombines TRBV29-1 with TRBJ2-5; 9 bases are shared with TRBD1. Germline V gives CDR1 SQVTM, CDR2 ANQGSEA. V lost 5 bases and J lost 1; bases outside the gene matches: 2. The CDR3 length is 13 residues. CDR3 in DNA: TGCAGCGTTAGGGACAGGGTCCAAGAGACCCAGTACTTC. Protein sequence: CSVRDRVQETQYF.

The chain has TRBV7-9 and TRBJ1-1; D is unresolved. This CDR3 is built from 11 residues. Germline V gene lookup returns CDR1 SEHNR and CDR2 FQNEAQ (reference sequence). The DNA of the CDR3 is TGTGGGGGAGCGGCTAACACTGAAGCTTTCTTT. It codes for CGGAANTEAFF.

Note on this clone: Within the sample, other DNA sequences also encode this same CDR3. The rearrangement joins TRBV18 to TRBJ2-5; D is uncertain. The CDR3 spans 11 residues. Between the trimmed V and J ends, which lost 3 bases and 4 bases, there was a span of 3 bases. Germline V lookup: CDR1 KGHSH, CDR2 LQKENI. Here the CDR3 reads CASSPRETQYF. The DNA of the CDR3 is TGTGCCAGCTCACCGCGAGAGACCCAGTACTTC.

In the case of this clone: Other DNA sequences from this sample encode an identical CDR3 as well. The genes are TRBV5-1 and TRBJ2-2; D may be TRBD2 (6 bases). This CDR3 contains 15 residues. V was shortened by 4 bases and J by 0 bases, with 10 bases between the two germline ends. Germline V gene lookup returns CDR1 SGHRS and CDR2 YFSETQ. This CDR3 reads CASSPGGSNTGELFF. CDR3 bases: TGCGCCAGCAGCCCCGGGGGTTCGAACACCGGGGAGCTGTTTTTT.

Notes on this clone: A read error may account for a junction end that differs from germline. V usage is TRBV7-9 and J usage is TRBJ1-4; D not resolved. This CDR3 is 15 amino acids long. Germline lookup yields CDR1 SEHNR and CDR2 FQNEAQ (reference sequence). The CDR3 DNA sequence: TGTTCCAGCAGCTTAGAAGCGCCCTCGGATGAAAAACTGTTTTTT. Residues: CSSSLEAPSDEKLFF. Using reference TRBV7-9 and TRBJ1-4 for the parts outside the CDR3, the full variable domain is DTGVSQNPRHKITKRGQNVTFRCDPISEHNRLYWYRQTLGQGPEFLTYFQNEAQLEKSRLLSDRFSAERPKGSFSTLEIQRTEQGDSAMYLCSSSLEAPSDEKLFFGSGTQLSVL.

This clone was seen only once. The chain carries TRBV4-3 and TRBJ2-7, with TRBD2 matching 11 bases. CDR3 length: 18 residues. In germline, CDR1 is LGHNA, CDR2 YSLEER. V gave up 4 bases and J gave up 2 bases; unmatched junction bases: 13. CDR3 DNA: TGCGCCAGCAGCCTCATAGCGGGGGGGTCAGTGGGGGCCTACGAGCAGTACTTC. Protein product: CASSLIAGGSVGAYEQYF.

The chain couples TRBV5-1 to TRBJ1-2; no clear D. CDR1 and CDR2 (germline): SGHRS, YFSETQ. Trimming cost V 3 bases and J 0 bases, with 9 bases left between them. The CDR3 runs 14 residues. The DNA of the CDR3 is TGCGCCAGCAGCTCGCAAAGCGCTAACTATGGCTACACCTTC. This gives the protein CASSSQSANYGYTF.

The chain links TRBV19 to TRBJ2-7; a possible D gene is TRBD1 (6 bases). The CDR3 totals 16 residues. Germline CDR1 LNHDA, CDR2 SQIVND (reference sequence). V lost 5 bases to trimming and J lost 1 base, with 18 bases between them. CDR3 region: CASSPSPRQGSYEQYF. In DNA, the CDR3 is TGTGCCAGTAGTCCCAGCCCTCGGCAGGGGTCCTACGAGCAGTACTTC.

V gene TRBV25-1 combines with J gene TRBJ2-3, with D maybe TRBD2 (5 bases). Germline V lookup: CDR1 MGHDK, CDR2 SYGVNS. CDR3 length equals 14 residues. V was clipped by 0 bases and J by 3 bases, with 7 bases between them. CDR3 residues: CASSEYGITDTQYF. The CDR3 DNA reads as TGTGCCAGCAGTGAATACGGGATTACAGATACGCAGTATTTT.

The chain combines TRBV6-1 with TRBJ2-7; TRBD1 might be the D (6 bases). The CDR3 sequence is 13 residues long. The V and J ends lost 10 bases and 2 bases respectively, with 15 bases between them. CDR1 and CDR2 (germline): MNHNS, SASEGT. CDR3 loop: CATDRDTAYEQYF. CDR3 sequence (DNA): TGTGCCACCGACCGGGACACCGCCTACGAGCAGTACTTC.